This is a list of T cell receptor beta chains from one sample in a study of T cell repertoires in MIS-A myocarditis. The repertoire was sequenced with immunoSEQ multiplex PCR; TCRdb's copy has only in-frame clones and lacks some. The table shows about 16,000 clones, with over 70% occurring only once. The sequenced sample consisted of left ventricle heart tissue obtained at autopsy. These receptors came from a man younger than 30 with fulminant myocarditis from multisystem inflammatory syndrome in adults (MIS-A) after COVID-19. The CDR3 runs from the conserved cysteine through the conserved F or W. D genes are given only for firm matches. Clone size is given for some rows only: seen once, a few or many times, or a class if the clone is expanded.

TRBJ2-3 | TRBV18 | - | TRBD1 | CASSDREDTQYF | TGTGCCAGCTCGGACAGGGAAGATACGCAGTATTTT
TRBJ2-5 | TRBV23-1 | - | - | CASSLYPTGRQTQYF | TGCGCCAGCAGTCTTTACCCTACGGGGAGGCAGACCCAGTACTTC
TRBJ2-1 | TRBV28 | once | - | CASSQLGLGTGTKEFF | TGTGCCAGCAGCCAACTGGGACTTGGAACTGGGACCAAGGAGTTCTTC
TRBJ2-3 | TRBV29-1 | few | TRBD1 | CSVAETGATDTQYF | TGCAGCGTTGCTGAGACAGGGGCCACAGATACGCAGTATTTT
TRBJ2-5 | TRBV19 | - | TRBD2 | CASSIDLFGTSALQETQYF | TGTGCCAGTAGTATTGATCTCTTCGGGACTAGCGCATTACAAGAGACCCAGTACTTC
TRBJ2-1 | TRBV6-4 | - | TRBD1 | CASSEEPGQGATEQFF | TGTGCCAGCAGTGAAGAACCGGGACAGGGGGCCACTGAGCAGTTCTTC
TRBJ1-5 | TRBV18 | - | TRBD1 | CASSRLTGYNQPQHF | TGTGCCAGCTCTCGACTGACAGGGTACAATCAGCCCCAGCATTTT
TRBJ1-1 | TRBV7-9 | - | - | CASSSIRINTEAFF | TGTGCCAGCAGCTCGATCCGTATAAACACTGAAGCTTTCTTT
TRBJ2-7 | TRBV4-2 | - | - | CASSQPQRVELSYEQYF | TGTGCCAGCAGCCAGCCTCAGCGGGTAGAGCTTTCCTACGAGCAGTACTTC
TRBJ1-5 | TRBV27 | - | - | CASSFTAGHQPQHF | TGTGCCAGCAGTTTTACGGCAGGGCATCAGCCCCAGCATTTT
TRBJ1-2 | TRBV7-9 | - | TRBD1 | CASSPQTGDGYTF | TGTGCCAGCAGCCCCCAGACAGGGGATGGCTACACCTTC
TRBJ2-7 | TRBV27 | - | - | CASSPSQYEQYF | TGTGCCAGCAGTCCCTCTCAATACGAGCAGTACTTC
TRBJ2-7 | TRBV6-6 | - | - | CASGANQGSYEQYF | TGTGCCAGCGGGGCCAACCAAGGCTCCTACGAGCAGTACTTC
TRBJ2-3 | TRBV6-2/TRBV6-3 | - | TRBD1 | CASSPQGPSTDTQYF | TGTGCCAGCAGTCCACAGGGGCCAAGCACAGATACGCAGTATTTT
TRBJ1-3 | TRBV28 | - | - | CASSLGGVISGNTIYF | TGTGCCAGCAGTTTGGGCGGGGTAATCTCTGGAAACACCATATATTTT
TRBJ2-4 | TRBV6-4 | - | TRBD2 | CASSMAGGPDIQYF | TGTGCCAGCAGCATGGCGGGGGGGCCGGACATTCAGTACTTC
TRBJ1-1 | TRBV27 | few | - | CASRSNRYSAEAFF | TGTGCCAGCAGATCTAACAGGTACAGTGCTGAAGCTTTCTTT
TRBJ2-3 | TRBV7-7 | - | - | CASSLGSSTDTQYF | TGTGCTAGCAGCTTGGGCAGTAGCACAGATACGCAGTATTTT
TRBJ2-5 | TRBV7-8 | - | - | CASSLWREETQYF | TGTGCCAGCAGCTTATGGCGGGAAGAGACCCAGTACTTC
TRBJ2-7 | TRBV18 | - | TRBD1 | CASSPPGWTGSSYEQYF | TGTGCCAGCTCACCACCGGGATGGACAGGGAGCTCCTACGAGCAGTACTTC
TRBJ1-6 | TRBV7-2 | - | - | CASSADGYNSPLHF | TGTGCCAGCAGCGCAGACGGTTATAATTCACCCCTCCACTTT
TRBJ2-5 | TRBV11-2 | - | TRBD2 | CASSLGLAPETQYF | TGTGCCAGCAGCTTAGGACTAGCCCCTGAGACCCAGTACTTC
TRBJ2-3 | TRBV29-1 | - | TRBD2 | CSVGLAGNTDTQYF | TGCAGCGTTGGACTAGCGGGGAACACAGATACGCAGTATTTT
TRBJ2-3 | TRBV5-1 | - | TRBD2 | CASSLGSWFTGTSGRSGGTDTQYF | TGCGCCAGCAGCTTGGGGTCGTGGTTTACCGGGACTAGCGGGAGAAGTGGAGGCACAGATACGCAGTATTTT
TRBJ1-1 | TRBV29-1 | - | - | CSARQSLATEAFF | TGCAGCGCCCGACAGTCATTAGCCACTGAAGCTTTCTTT
TRBJ2-1 | TRBV27 | - | - | CASSFGNEQFF | TGTGCCAGCAGTTTTGGAAATGAGCAGTTCTTC